This TCR beta chain was recorded in a study of cytomegalovirus exposure and HLA in healthy donors. The CDR3 consists of 13 residues. The V gene's germline CDR1 is SEHNR and CDR2 FQNEAQ (reference sequence). Trimming shortened V by 1 base and J by 2 bases, and 3 bases separated the two germline ends. The PCR contained 60 Vbeta and 13 Jbeta primers. Libraries were prepared by immunoSEQ multiplex PCR; TCRdb keeps only in-frame clonotypes and omits some of them. In the table there are roughly 100,000 clones, 60% to 80% of which are singletons. This clone occurred a few times. The sequence derives from a boy younger than 18 in good health and CMV-seronegative. The chain joins TRBV7-9 to TRBJ2-1; D is unclear. The source material was PBMCs. The CDR3 spells CASSLDTYNEQFF. Here the CDR3 DNA reads TGTGCCAGCAGCTTAGACACCTACAATGAGCAGTTCTTC.